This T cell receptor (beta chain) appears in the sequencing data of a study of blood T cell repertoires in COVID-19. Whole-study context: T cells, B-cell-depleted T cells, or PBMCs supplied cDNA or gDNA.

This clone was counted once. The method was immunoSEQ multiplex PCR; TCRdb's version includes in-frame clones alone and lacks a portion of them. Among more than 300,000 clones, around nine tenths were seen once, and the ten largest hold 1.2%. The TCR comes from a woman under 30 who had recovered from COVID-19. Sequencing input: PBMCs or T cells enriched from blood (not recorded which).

The CDR3 sequence is CASSLKQGTGYGYTF. In nucleotides, the CDR3 is TGTGCCAGCAGTCTCAAACAGGGGACCGGGTATGGCTACACCTTC. V usage is TRBV27 and J usage is TRBJ1-2; the match to TRBD1 covers 7 bases. The CDR3 consists of 15 residues. Germline V gene sequence: CDR1 MNHEY, CDR2 SMNVEV (reference sequence). Unmatched junction bases numbered 11, after V lost 5 bases and J lost 5 bases.